The clone carrying this T cell receptor (beta chain) was counted many times. Its specificity is unknown. Individual cDNA molecules carried attached unique molecular identifiers. TCRdb called the 5' RACE reads again in MiXCR, with one record for every CDR3 protein. The top ten clones hold roughly 6.1% of a sample with about 18,000 distinct CDR3 sequences, 5.9% of them seen once. This sample is drawn from a study of early T cells in non-severe SARS-CoV-2 infection. Study details: Unsorted whole blood bulk RNA was sequenced, with unpaired chains.

Notes on the study in general: Reliance on VDJdb matching favored anti-spike CD8 responses; private and CD4 specificities were missed.

The length of the CDR3 is 15 residues. Germline V gives CDR1 DFQATT, CDR2 SNEGSKA (reference sequence). Trimming cost V 5 bases and J 5 bases; bases outside gene matches: 14. The sequenced sample consisted of whole blood. The receptor was isolated from an adult who was a healthcare worker with PCR-confirmed SARS-CoV-2 infection or an uninfected control (not recorded which). The chain is built from TRBV20-1 and TRBJ2-5; TRBD1 matches 7 bases. In DNA, the CDR3 is TGCAGTGCTCGACAGGGTGGTGGCTCTTTGGAGACCCAGTACTTC. Translating it yields CSARQGGGSLETQYF.